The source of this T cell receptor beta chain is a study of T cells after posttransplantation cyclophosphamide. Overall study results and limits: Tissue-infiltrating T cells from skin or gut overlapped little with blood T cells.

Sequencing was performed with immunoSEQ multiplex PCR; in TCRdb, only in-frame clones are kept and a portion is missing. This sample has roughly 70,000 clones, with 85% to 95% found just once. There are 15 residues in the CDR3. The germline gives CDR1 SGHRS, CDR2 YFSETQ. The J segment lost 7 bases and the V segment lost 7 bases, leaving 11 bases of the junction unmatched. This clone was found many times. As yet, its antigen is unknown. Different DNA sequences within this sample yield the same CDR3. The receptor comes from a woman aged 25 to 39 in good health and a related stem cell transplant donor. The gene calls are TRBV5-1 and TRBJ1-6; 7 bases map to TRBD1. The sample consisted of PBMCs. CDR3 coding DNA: TGCGCCAGCTCAGGGGGGCTCCGTAACAATTCACCCCTCCACTTT. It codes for CASSGGLRNNSPLHF.